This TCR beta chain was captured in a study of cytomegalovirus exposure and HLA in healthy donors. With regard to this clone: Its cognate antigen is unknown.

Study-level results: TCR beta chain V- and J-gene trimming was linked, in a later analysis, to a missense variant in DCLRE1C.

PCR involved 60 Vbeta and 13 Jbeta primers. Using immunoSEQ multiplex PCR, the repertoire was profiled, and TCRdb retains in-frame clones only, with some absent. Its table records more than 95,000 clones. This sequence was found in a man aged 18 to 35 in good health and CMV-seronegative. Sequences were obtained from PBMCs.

CDR3 loop: CASSIDYRDGSTNEKLFF. The DNA of the CDR3 is TGTGCCAGTAGTATAGATTACAGGGATGGCTCAACTAATGAAAAACTGTTTTTT. The chain uses TRBV19 and TRBJ1-4; a weak D match, TRBD1 (6 bases). In germline, CDR1 is LNHDA, CDR2 SQIVND (reference sequence). The length of the CDR3 is 18 residues. The V gene lost 0 bases and the J gene lost 0 bases, with 14 bases spanning the gap.